This note documents a single T cell receptor (beta chain) sequence. Its antigen remains unidentified. This record belongs to a study of neurological immune-mediated disorders. Sequencing of 15-18 subjects in each run yielded over 190 million TCR-beta sequences. TCRdb called the 5' RACE reads again in MiXCR, with one record for every CDR3 protein. This table holds 71,000 or so distinct CDR3 sequences, about an eighth found once. Whole-study results and caveats: The greatest TCR clonal expansion appeared in HTLV-1-associated myelopathy and the smallest, falling below healthy controls, in multiple sclerosis. TCR-beta repertoires seemed private in all groups, with no expanded CDR3 amino acid sequences shared.

The time point is: longitudinal time-point 1 (baseline). The sequence was collected from a female donor with HTLV-1-associated myelopathy (HAM/TSP). Sequencing was carried out using PBMCs.

The chain's CDR3 is CASSVIGGTTDIQYF. The CDR3, as DNA: TGTGCCAGCAGCGTAATAGGAGGGACCACAGATATACAGTATTTT. The chain links TRBV9 to TRBJ2-3, with D possibly matching TRBD2 (6 bases). From germline, CDR1 is SGDLS and CDR2 YYNGEE. The CDR3 is 15 residues long. Trimming removed 1 base from V and 12 bases from J, with 21 bases in between. Based on the CDR3 plus reference TRBV9 and TRBJ2-3, the full variable domain is DSGVTQTPKHLITATGQRVTLRCSPRSGDLSVYWYQQSLDQGLQFLIQYYNGEERAKGNILERFSAQQFPDLHSELNLSSLELGDSALYFCASSVIGGTTDIQYFGPGTRLTVL.